The 11 T cell receptor beta chains presented below share a single source sample, sequenced in a study of blood T cell repertoires in COVID-19. Sequencing used immunoSEQ multiplex PCR; TCRdb keeps in-frame clones, though not all of them. The sample lists 250,000 to 300,000 clones, approximately 90% seen once, with over 2% in the top ten. Sequenced material: peripheral blood. The receptors derive from a woman aged 25-40 years with COVID-19, enrolled during active disease.

V and J are TRBV29-1 and TRBJ2-1, with 7 bases lining up with TRBD1. CDR1 and CDR2 (germline): SQVTM, ANQGSEA. J gave up 0 bases and V 6 bases, and 5 bases lay outside the gene matches. This CDR3 has 14 residues. In DNA, the CDR3 is TGCAGCGTCCCAACAGGGGACTCCTACAATGAGCAGTTCTTC. This codes for CSVPTGDSYNEQFF.

This clone was seen only a few times. The rearrangement links TRBV3-1 (or the pseudogene TRBV3-2) to TRBJ2-2, with D possibly being TRBD1 (6 bases). V was clipped by 1 base and J by 8 bases, with 14 bases between them. The CDR3 is made up of 15 amino acids. CDR1 is LGHDT, CDR2 YNNKEL, per germline (reference sequence). The DNA for the CDR3 is TGTGCCAGCAGCCAAGGAGTACAGGGAAGGGGGGAGCTGTTTTTT. It specifies CASSQGVQGRGELFF.

The sample holds a few counts of this clone. CDR3 sequence reads: CATSGASASTDTQYF. The CDR3 DNA is TGTGCCACCAGTGGGGCGTCCGCTAGCACAGATACGCAGTATTTT. The chain recombines TRBV24-1 with TRBJ2-3; no clear D gene. The CDR3 is 15 residues long. V dropped 5 bases and J dropped 0 bases, with 11 bases sitting between them. CDR1 KGHDR and CDR2 SFDVKD come from the germline V gene.

The chain combines TRBV3-1 (or the pseudogene TRBV3-2) with TRBJ2-2; 9 bases are a match to TRBD2. V was pared by 0 bases and J by 2 bases, with 4 bases of the junction left unmatched. Germline lookup yields CDR1 LGHDT and CDR2 YNNKEL (reference sequence). This CDR3 comprises 17 residues. The CDR3 sequence is CASSQELAGPNTGELFF. The CDR3 DNA reads as TGTGCCAGCAGCCAAGAGCTAGCGGGACCTAACACCGGGGAGCTGTTTTTT.

The chain joins TRBV15 to TRBJ2-1, with D perhaps TRBD1 (5 bases). This CDR3 is built from 13 residues. Trimming left V 0 bases short and J 15 bases short, with 15 bases between. Per the germline V gene, CDR1 is LNHNV and CDR2 is YYDKDF (reference sequence). CDR3 DNA: TGTGCCACCAGCAGAGATCGTAGGGGATGGCGGTTCTTC. It specifies CATSRDRRGWRFF.

This clone was seen more than once but under ten times. The chain is built from TRBV7-6 and TRBJ2-5, with 9 nucleotides matching TRBD1. The V gene's germline CDR1 is SGHVS and CDR2 FNYEAQ. The junction had 8 bases not matched to a gene; V was cut back by 5 bases and J by 7 bases. This CDR3 spans 14 amino acids. CDR3 sequence reads: CASSHRDRDGTQYF. DNA of the CDR3: TGTGCCAGCAGCCACCGGGACAGGGATGGGACCCAGTACTTC.

The chain joins TRBV5-1 to TRBJ1-3, with unresolved D. The CDR3 is made up of 15 amino acids. CDR1 and CDR2 from the germline V gene are SGHRS and YFSETQ. V gave up 0 bases and J gave up 0 bases, with 7 bases separating them. The chain's CDR3 is CASSLEGDSGNTIYF. The CDR3 DNA is TGCGCCAGCAGCTTGGAGGGAGACTCTGGAAACACCATATATTTT.

The V and J genes are TRBV11-2 and TRBJ1-2; 9 bases line up with TRBD1. Germline CDR1 and CDR2: SGHAT and FQNNGV. The CDR3 is 13 amino acids. Trimming at V came to 6 bases and at J to 4 bases, leaving 3 bases not matched to a gene. CDR3 protein: CASSTGGGYGYTF. The CDR3 DNA follows: TGTGCCAGCAGTACAGGGGGCGGCTATGGCTACACCTTC.

V usage is TRBV2 and J usage is TRBJ2-1, with TRBD2 matching 10 bases. Unmatched junction bases numbered 0, after V lost 2 bases and J lost 2 bases. The CDR3 is 15 residues long. The germline gives CDR1 SNHLY, CDR2 FYNNEI. CDR3 in amino acids: CASSELAGAYNEQFF. The CDR3 nucleotides read TGTGCCAGCAGTGAACTAGCGGGAGCCTACAATGAGCAGTTCTTC.

The gene calls are TRBV7-6 and TRBJ1-4; D is undetermined. The CDR3 totals 18 residues. The V end lost 0 bases, the J end lost 0 bases, and 14 bases lay between the germline ends. CDR1 and CDR2 from the germline V gene are SGHVS and FNYEAQ. CDR3 in amino acids: CASSLATEGTATNEKLFF. The CDR3 DNA sequence: TGTGCCAGCAGCTTAGCGACTGAGGGAACGGCAACTAATGAAAAACTGTTTTTT.

In regard to this clone: Just one base apart from a much larger clone, this may be a read error. The sample has other DNA sequences that encode this CDR3 too. The genes are TRBV7-9 and TRBJ2-7, with D maybe TRBD1 (5 bases). V lost 3 bases to trimming and J lost 3 bases, with 6 bases between them. Germline-derived CDR1 and CDR2 are SEHNR and FQNEAQ (reference sequence). The CDR3 loop spans 12 amino acids. The DNA of the CDR3 is TGTGCCAGCAGCTTTGACAGCTACGAGCAGTACTTC. Protein: CASSFDSYEQYF.